This T cell receptor (beta chain) was identified in a study of T cells after posttransplantation cyclophosphamide. Remarks on this clone: Its antigen remains unknown.

The CDR3 covers 16 residues. V dropped 1 base and J dropped 0; count of bases not matched to a gene: 6. CDR1 SGHTA and CDR2 FQGNSA come from the germline V gene. The naive gate required viable CD3+CD4+ or CD3+CD8+ cells with CCR7+CD45RA+CD45RO-CD95-CD27+CD28+ phenotype. Study conclusions and caveats: Later blood repertoires were often dominated by clones from the donor CD8+ memory compartment.

Assay: immunoSEQ multiplex PCR; the TCRdb copy retains only in-frame clones and omits some. The table records 25,000 to 40,000 clones, roughly nine tenths of them present only once. The receptor's source is a man younger than 45 in good health and a related stem cell transplant donor. This rearrangement joins TRBV7-2 to TRBJ2-7; 7 bases map to TRBD1. Material: naive CD4+ T cells sorted from blood. CDR3 sequence: CASSLGLDRISYEQYF. In nucleotides, the CDR3 is TGTGCCAGCAGCTTAGGACTGGACAGGATCTCCTACGAGCAGTACTTC.